A selection of T cell receptor beta chains follows, all from one sample in a study of early T cells in non-severe SARS-CoV-2 infection. TCRdb independently ran MiXCR on the 5' RACE reads; one entry per CDR3 protein. The repertoire holds about 80,000 distinct CDR3 sequences, with 10% to 15% as singletons. Here the sequenced sample was whole blood, taken at baseline. The receptors stem from an adult who was a healthcare worker with PCR-confirmed SARS-CoV-2 infection or an uninfected control (not recorded which). The donor label of this sample is uncertain. The CDR3 runs from the conserved cysteine through the conserved F or W. Fields, in order: clone size, V gene, J gene, D gene, CDR3 protein, CDR3 DNA. A D gene is named only where the DNA matches it firmly. Not all rows give a size; the values are once, few, many and, for expanded clones, a class.

abundance: NA
v_gene: TRBV6-5
j_gene: TRBJ2-6
d_gene: TRBD1
CDR3aa: CASSYAGQGVSGANVLTF
CDR3nt: TGTGCCAGCAGTTACGCGGGACAGGGAGTCTCTGGGGCCAACGTCCTGACTTTC

abundance: NA
v_gene: TRBV5-1
j_gene: TRBJ2-1
d_gene: NA
CDR3aa: CASSLGQANEQFF
CDR3nt: TGCGCCAGCAGCTTGGGACAGGCGAATGAGCAGTTCTTC

abundance: many
v_gene: TRBV14
j_gene: TRBJ1-5
d_gene: NA
CDR3aa: CASSQGPNQPQHF
CDR3nt: TGTGCCAGCAGCCAAGGACCGAATCAGCCCCAGCATTTT

abundance: NA
v_gene: TRBV3-1
j_gene: TRBJ1-1
d_gene: NA
CDR3aa: CASSHWTAPEAFF
CDR3nt: TGTGCCAGCAGCCATTGGACAGCACCTGAAGCTTTCTTT

abundance: few
v_gene: TRBV11-2
j_gene: TRBJ2-3
d_gene: NA
CDR3aa: CASRRRGDIGDTQYF
CDR3nt: TGTGCCAGCAGACGGAGGGGTGATATAGGAGATACGCAGTATTTT

abundance: few
v_gene: TRBV6-5
j_gene: TRBJ1-1
d_gene: NA
CDR3aa: CASSSGGMNTEAFF
CDR3nt: TGTGCCAGCAGTTCGGGGGGTATGAACACTGAAGCTTTCTTT

abundance: many
v_gene: TRBV20-1
j_gene: TRBJ2-7
d_gene: NA
CDR3aa: CSARIHGARYEQYF
CDR3nt: TGCAGTGCTAGAATCCATGGGGCGAGGTACGAGCAGTACTTC

abundance: few
v_gene: TRBV11-2
j_gene: TRBJ2-3
d_gene: NA
CDR3aa: CASSSTPASTDTQYF
CDR3nt: TGTGCCAGCAGCTCGACCCCGGCTAGCACAGATACGCAGTATTTT

abundance: few
v_gene: TRBV3-1
j_gene: TRBJ2-1
d_gene: NA
CDR3aa: CASSQSHEQFF
CDR3nt: TGTGCCAGCAGCCAAAGTCATGAGCAGTTCTTC

abundance: NA
v_gene: TRBV2
j_gene: TRBJ2-1
d_gene: NA
CDR3aa: CASTPGNEQFF
CDR3nt: TGTGCCAGCACTCCCGGTAATGAGCAGTTCTTC

abundance: NA
v_gene: TRBV7-9
j_gene: TRBJ2-7
d_gene: NA
CDR3aa: CASTGAHEQYF
CDR3nt: TGTGCCAGCACGGGGGCCCACGAGCAGTACTTC

abundance: NA
v_gene: TRBV6-6
j_gene: TRBJ2-3
d_gene: NA
CDR3aa: CASSSKATDTQYF
CDR3nt: TGTGCCAGCAGCTCGAAAGCGACAGATACGCAGTATTTT

abundance: NA
v_gene: TRBV6-1
j_gene: TRBJ2-1
d_gene: NA
CDR3aa: CASGDYNEQFF
CDR3nt: TGTGCCAGCGGAGATTACAATGAGCAGTTCTTC

abundance: NA
v_gene: TRBV6-2/TRBV6-3
j_gene: TRBJ2-7
d_gene: NA
CDR3aa: CASTSPGEQYF
CDR3nt: TGTGCCAGCACCTCACCGGGGGAGCAGTACTTC

abundance: many
v_gene: TRBV4-1
j_gene: TRBJ2-3
d_gene: TRBD2
CDR3aa: CASSLRLAGGWGDTQYF
CDR3nt: TGCGCCAGCAGCCTTCGACTAGCGGGAGGTTGGGGAGATACGCAGTATTTT

abundance: few
v_gene: TRBV3-1
j_gene: TRBJ1-2
d_gene: NA
CDR3aa: CASRSGGSNYGYTF
CDR3nt: TGTGCCAGCAGGTCGGGTGGAAGCAACTATGGCTACACCTTC

abundance: many
v_gene: TRBV5-1
j_gene: TRBJ2-5
d_gene: NA
CDR3aa: CASSLFQGETQYF
CDR3nt: TGCGCCAGCAGCTTGTTCCAGGGAGAGACCCAGTACTTC

abundance: NA
v_gene: TRBV12-3/TRBV12-4
j_gene: TRBJ2-7
d_gene: TRBD2
CDR3aa: CASSFSAGGSYEQYF
CDR3nt: TGTGCCAGCAGTTTCTCAGCGGGAGGGTCCTACGAGCAGTACTTC

abundance: few
v_gene: TRBV10-1
j_gene: TRBJ1-1
d_gene: NA
CDR3aa: CASSESQVAFF
CDR3nt: TGCGCCAGCAGTGAGTCCCAGGTAGCTTTCTTT

abundance: few
v_gene: TRBV5-1
j_gene: TRBJ1-1
d_gene: NA
CDR3aa: CASSTSSTDTEAFF
CDR3nt: TGCGCCAGCTCGACCTCCTCCACAGACACTGAAGCTTTCTTT

abundance: NA
v_gene: TRBV5-5
j_gene: TRBJ2-4
d_gene: NA
CDR3aa: CASSLMGTVQNIQYF
CDR3nt: TGTGCCAGCAGCTTGATGGGAACCGTCCAAAACATTCAGTACTTC

abundance: many
v_gene: TRBV5-1
j_gene: TRBJ1-5
d_gene: NA
CDR3aa: CASSLGEGQPQHF
CDR3nt: TGCGCCAGCAGCTTGGGTGAGGGGCAGCCCCAGCATTTT

abundance: NA
v_gene: TRBV18
j_gene: TRBJ1-2
d_gene: NA
CDR3aa: CASSLGAMDYTF
CDR3nt: TGTGCCAGCTCACTGGGCGCCATGGACTACACCTTC

abundance: few
v_gene: TRBV6-2/TRBV6-3
j_gene: TRBJ2-3
d_gene: NA
CDR3aa: CASKILDTQYF
CDR3nt: TGTGCCAGCAAGATCTTAGATACGCAGTATTTT

abundance: NA
v_gene: TRBV5-1
j_gene: TRBJ2-3
d_gene: TRBD2
CDR3aa: CASSLAGVDTQYF
CDR3nt: TGCGCCAGCAGCCTAGCGGGAGTAGATACGCAGTATTTT

abundance: once
v_gene: TRBV30
j_gene: TRBJ1-6
d_gene: NA
CDR3aa: CAWSSQTGRFPPLHF
CDR3nt: TGTGCCTGGAGTTCGCAGACAGGTCGCTTTCCCCCCCTCCACTTT

abundance: few
v_gene: TRBV4-2
j_gene: TRBJ2-6
d_gene: NA
CDR3aa: CASSQDDSSGANVLTF
CDR3nt: TGTGCCAGCAGCCAAGATGATAGTTCTGGGGCCAACGTCCTGACTTTC

abundance: NA
v_gene: TRBV19
j_gene: TRBJ1-2
d_gene: NA
CDR3aa: CASSIVAVRGYTF
CDR3nt: TGTGCCAGTAGTATAGTCGCCGTACGGGGCTACACCTTC

abundance: NA
v_gene: TRBV7-2
j_gene: TRBJ2-1
d_gene: NA
CDR3aa: CASSLVYRPNNEQFF
CDR3nt: TGTGCCAGCAGCTTAGTTTACAGGCCTAACAATGAGCAGTTCTTC

abundance: few
v_gene: TRBV27
j_gene: TRBJ1-2
d_gene: NA
CDR3aa: CASSLSGDGYTF
CDR3nt: TGTGCCAGCAGTTTATCAGGGGATGGCTACACCTTC

abundance: NA
v_gene: TRBV20-1
j_gene: TRBJ2-3
d_gene: TRBD2
CDR3aa: CSARVAGVTDTQYF
CDR3nt: TGCAGTGCTAGAGTAGCGGGGGTCACAGATACGCAGTATTTT